This T cell receptor beta chain was recovered during a study of blood T cells in healthy people across ages. For the second PCR, which ran for roughly 6 to 12 cycles, a sample-barcoded 5' primer and a J-beta primer mix were used. TCRdb re-called the 5' RACE reads through MiXCR, storing one row per CDR3 protein. Among under 2,000,000 distinct CDR3 sequences, about 50% were seen once, and the ten largest hold over 2%. This CDR3 has 13 amino acids. Trimming cost V 4 bases and J 12 bases, with 16 bases left between them. Germline V CDR1 and CDR2: LGHDT, YNNKEL (reference sequence). Sequencing input: blood. V and J are TRBV3-1 and TRBJ2-1, with TRBD1 as a possible D gene (6 bases). This sequence was found in a woman between 35 and 50 years old in good health. The chain's CDR3 is CASSPYQGSVQFF. The CDR3 coding sequence is TGTGCCAGCAGCCCCTACCAGGGGTCTGTGCAGTTCTTC.